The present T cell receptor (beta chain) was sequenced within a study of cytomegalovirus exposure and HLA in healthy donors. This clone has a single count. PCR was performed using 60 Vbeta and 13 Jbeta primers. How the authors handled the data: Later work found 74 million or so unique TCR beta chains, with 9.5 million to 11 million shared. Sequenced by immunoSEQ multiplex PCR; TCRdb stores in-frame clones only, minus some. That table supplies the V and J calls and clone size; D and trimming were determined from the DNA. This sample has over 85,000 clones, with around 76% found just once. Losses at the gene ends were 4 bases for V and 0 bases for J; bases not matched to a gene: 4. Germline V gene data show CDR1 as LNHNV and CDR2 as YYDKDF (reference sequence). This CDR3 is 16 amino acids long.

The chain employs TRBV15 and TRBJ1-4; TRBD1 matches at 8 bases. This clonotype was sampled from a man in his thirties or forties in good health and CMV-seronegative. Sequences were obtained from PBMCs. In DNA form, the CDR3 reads TGTGCCACCAGCACCCCACAGGGGGCAACTAATGAAAAACTGTTTTTT. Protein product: CATSTPQGATNEKLFF.